This is a list of T cell receptor beta chains from one sample in a study of T cell responses to AZD1222 COVID-19 vaccine. Repertoires were generated with immunoSEQ multiplex PCR, while TCRdb's copy carries only in-frame clones and drops some. The sample includes some 190,000 clones, 85% to 90% of them seen just once. The specimen comprised peripheral blood, sampled on day 0 of AZD1222 vaccination. Receptors originate from an adult in good health. Each CDR3 is given without its conserved first and last residue. Each record gives: J gene, V gene, CDR3 protein.

TRBJ1-6 TRBV6-6 ASSYEYNSPLH
TRBJ2-1 TRBV2 ASSPDGSTYNEQF
TRBJ1-2 TRBV7-8 AIKGGGGDGYT
TRBJ1-4 TRBV3-1/TRBV3-2 ASSPQRRDGVQKLF
TRBJ1-2 TRBV29-1 SVDGAAPRDYGYT
TRBJ2-3 TRBV7-3 ASSLKGTDTQY
TRBJ1-2 TRBV24-1 ATSDGSSGRANYGYT
TRBJ2-7 TRBV7-3 ASSSSPDSVPKY
TRBJ1-3 TRBV15 ATSKRRGISGNTIY
TRBJ1-2 TRBV6-4 ASSDSNRDYT
TRBJ2-7 TRBV11-2 ASSLLTGSYEQY
TRBJ2-5 TRBV6-6 ASSYQGRQETQY
TRBJ1-2 TRBV24-1 ATKESGGYGYT
TRBJ1-2 TRBV5-1 ASSLGRPRGYT
TRBJ2-6 TRBV14 ASTPAGANVLT
TRBJ1-5 TRBV6-5 ASSYSKGDQPQH
TRBJ2-5 TRBV11-3 ASSRDAQETQY
TRBJ1-5 TRBV15 ATSRDQGAFTQPQH
TRBJ2-1 TRBV6-5 ASRPDGSSYNEQF
TRBJ1-5 TRBV2 ASSGRTGVYQPQH
TRBJ1-2 TRBV10-3 AISPGLRNYGYT
TRBJ1-1 TRBV21-1 ASSKWVAGVVENTEAF
TRBJ1-1 TRBV2 ASIRGRGLNTEAF
TRBJ2-7 TRBV7-2 ASSARDRSYEQY
TRBJ1-1 TRBV5-1 ASSLTVYTEAF
TRBJ2-1 TRBV27 ASSLLREHHEQF
TRBJ1-6 TRBV7-3 ASSQTGTDYSPLH
TRBJ2-7 TRBV25-1 ASSEKGLRAERQY
TRBJ1-5 TRBV18 ASSTRRDSNQPQH